These 18 T cell receptor beta chains originate from one sample sequenced in a study of blood T cell repertoires in COVID-19. The data were produced by immunoSEQ multiplex PCR, yet TCRdb's version contains in-frame clones alone and is incomplete. This table has over 120,000 clones, 84% appearing once. The sequenced sample was peripheral blood. The receptors derive from a man between 60 and 75 years old with active or convalescent COVID-19.

The J gene is TRBJ1-2, the V gene TRBV27; no firm D call. This CDR3 is built from 13 residues. Trimming removed 0 bases from V and 5 bases from J, with 7 bases in between. Germline lookup yields CDR1 MNHEY and CDR2 SMNVEV (reference sequence). The CDR3 region has the DNA TGTGCCAGCAGTTTATCCAACAATTATGGCTACACCTTC. This translates into CASSLSNNYGYTF.

The rearrangement uses TRBV5-6 and TRBJ2-3, with TRBD1 matching over 7 bases. The junction had 7 bases not matched to a gene; V was cut back by 4 bases and J by 2 bases. Per germline, CDR1 SGHDT and CDR2 YYEEEE. There are 15 residues in the CDR3. The CDR3 DNA is TGTGCCAGCAGCAGACAGGGTTTATCCACAGATACGCAGTATTTT. It specifies CASSRQGLSTDTQYF.

This chain joins TRBV30 and TRBJ1-6; D might be TRBD1 (5 bases). The V end was cut by 5 bases, the J end by 0 bases, with 5 bases between. CDR1 is GTSNPN and CDR2 is SVGIG in the germline V gene (reference sequence). The CDR3 covers 13 residues. The CDR3 DNA sequence: TGTGCCTGGGACAGCTCCTATAATTCACCCCTCCACTTT. Translation gives CAWDSSYNSPLHF.

The chain has TRBV27 and TRBJ1-2; 10 bases are a match to TRBD1. The V and J ends lost 5 bases and 4 bases, in that order; junction bases with no gene match: 10. Germline V CDR1 and CDR2: MNHEY, SMNVEV (reference sequence). There are 16 residues in the CDR3. Here the CDR3 reads CASSPAGQGPGYGYTF. The CDR3 DNA reads as TGTGCCAGCAGTCCGGCGGGACAGGGGCCGGGCTATGGCTACACCTTC.

The genes are TRBV5-6 and TRBJ2-5, with 11 bases aligning to TRBD1. The germline V gene encodes CDR1 SGHDT and CDR2 YYEEEE. The CDR3 is made up of 14 amino acids. The V and J ends lost 3 bases and 5 bases, in that order; junction bases with no gene match: 3. The CDR3 sequence: CASSYGQGAETQYF. CDR3 sequence (DNA): TGTGCCAGCAGCTACGGACAGGGGGCTGAGACCCAGTACTTC.

This chain connects TRBV2 to TRBJ1-2; the D gene is possibly TRBD1 (6 bases). This CDR3 spans 16 amino acids. The V end lost 7 bases, the J end lost 5 bases, and 23 bases lay between the germline ends. CDR1 and CDR2 from the germline V gene are SNHLY and FYNNEI. As DNA, the CDR3 is TGTGCCAGCAAGGAAAGCAGGTCGCAGGGGCAGTATGGCTACACCTTC. This codes for CASKESRSQGQYGYTF. Drawing the rest from reference TRBV2 and TRBJ1-2, the complete variable domain is EPEVTQTPSHQVTQMGQEVILRCVPISNHLYFYWYRQILGQKVEFLVSFYNNEISEKSEIFDDQFSVERPDGSNFTLKIRSTKLEDSAMYFCASKESRSQGQYGYTFGSGTRLTVV.

The chain carries TRBV7-8 and TRBJ2-1; maybe TRBD2 (5 bases). V lost 7 bases and J lost 0, with 16 bases in between. The CDR3 runs 16 residues. Germline CDR1 reads SGHVS; CDR2 reads FQNEAQ. This CDR3 reads CASTPRPRGSYNEQFF. In DNA form, the CDR3 reads TGTGCCAGCACCCCTCGGCCCCGGGGCTCCTACAATGAGCAGTTCTTC. The full variable domain, with the rest looked up from reference TRBV7-8 and TRBJ2-1, is GAGVSQSPRYKVAKRGQDVALRCDPISGHVSLFWYQQALGQGPEFLTYFQNEAQLDKSGLPSDRFFAERPEGSVSTLKIQRTQQEDSAVYLCASTPRPRGSYNEQFFGPGTRLTVL.

The V call is TRBV29-1, the J call TRBJ1-2; 8 bases align to TRBD1. Germline assignment: CDR1 SQVTM and CDR2 ANQGSEA. Trimming at V came to 3 bases and at J to 6 bases, leaving 3 bases not matched to a gene. The CDR3 contains 12 residues. Here the CDR3 reads CSVEAGGNGYTF. For the CDR3, the DNA is TGCAGCGTTGAGGCAGGGGGCAATGGCTACACCTTC.

The chain combines TRBV19 with TRBJ1-3; 7 positions agree with TRBD1. The ends lost 4 bases at V and 3 bases at J; junction bases unmatched: 15. CDR3 length: 18 amino acids. Per the germline V gene, CDR1 is LNHDA and CDR2 is SQIVND (reference sequence). CDR3 nucleotides: TGTGCCAGTAGTACGAGCGGACAGGCTCAAATGGTTGGAAACACCATATATTTT. Its protein product is CASSTSGQAQMVGNTIYF. The full variable domain, completed using reference TRBV19 and TRBJ1-3, is DGGITQSPKYLFRKEGQNVTLSCEQNLNHDAMYWYRQDPGQGLRLIYYSQIVNDFQKGDIAEGYSVSREKKESFPLTVTSAQKNPTAFYLCASSTSGQAQMVGNTIYFGEGSWLTVV.

This clone was observed once. V gene TRBV6-2 or TRBV6-3 combines with J gene TRBJ1-1, with 7 bases identical to TRBD1. Looked up from germline, CDR1 is MNHEY and CDR2 is SVGEGT. The V segment lost 3 bases and the J segment 4 bases; nucleotides outside the gene matches: 17. This CDR3 is built from 18 residues. The CDR3 loop is CASSYQGKRGRRGTEAFF. CDR3 coding DNA: TGTGCCAGCAGTTATCAGGGGAAAAGGGGGCGCCGAGGCACTGAAGCTTTCTTT.

The genes are TRBV5-4 and TRBJ1-1; TRBD1 matches at 7 bases. CDR1 is SGHNT and CDR2 is YYREEE in the germline V gene (reference sequence). CDR3 length: 14 amino acids. The ends lost 5 bases at V and 2 bases at J; junction bases unmatched: 6. CDR3 residues: CASSEGALNTEAFF. Here the CDR3 DNA reads TGTGCCAGCAGTGAGGGGGCTTTAAACACTGAAGCTTTCTTT.

The rearrangement uses TRBV11-3 and TRBJ1-6; D possibly corresponds to TRBD1 (5 bases). This CDR3 is 18 amino acids long. With 5 bases removed from V and 0 bases from J, the gap between germline ends came to 17 bases. The V gene's germline CDR1 is SGHNT and CDR2 YENEEA. DNA of the CDR3: TGTGCCAGCAGCACCGGGACGGGGGATGTCTCCTATAATTCACCCCTCCACTTT. Residues: CASSTGTGDVSYNSPLHF.

In the case of this clone: The DNA is omitted, as the CDR3 cannot be located on it reliably, and the CDR3 follows TCRdb's listing. The chain is built from TRBV6-5 and TRBJ1-2; the D call in the table, TRBD1, was not verified against the DNA. The CDR3 length is 15 residues, termini included. Germline V gene data show CDR1 as MNHEY and CDR2 as SVGAGI. The CDR3 region is CASSSSDRPNYGYTF.

V usage is TRBV19 and J usage is TRBJ2-1; D gene unclear. Trimming stripped 3 bases from V and 4 bases from J, with 10 bases between. This CDR3 is 14 amino acids long. The germline CDR1 and CDR2 sequences are LNHDA and SQIVND (reference sequence). The CDR3 here is CASSMIAGYNEQFF. The DNA for the CDR3 is TGTGCCAGTAGTATGATTGCCGGTTACAATGAGCAGTTCTTC.

DNA for the CDR3: TGTGCCAGCAGCCTGCTAGCGTCAAAAGAGACCCAGTACTTC. Translating gives CASSLLASKETQYF. The rearrangement joins TRBV7-8 to TRBJ2-5; tentative D call: TRBD2 (6 bases). The CDR3 has 14 amino acids. Trimming pared 5 bases from V and 3 bases from J, leaving 13 bases between. The germline V gene encodes CDR1 SGHVS and CDR2 FQNEAQ.

This clone showed up just once. This sequence joins TRBV5-1 and TRBJ2-1, with a tentative D call TRBD2 (5 bases). The V gene's germline CDR1 is SGHRS and CDR2 YFSETQ. Trimming pared 7 bases from V and 5 bases from J, leaving 13 bases between. The CDR3 has 13 residues. The CDR3 sequence is CASGSLWDNEQFF. CDR3 coding DNA: TGCGCCAGCGGGAGCCTTTGGGACAATGAGCAGTTCTTC.

V gene TRBV11-3 combines with J gene TRBJ1-4; no definite D call. The CDR3 sequence is 15 residues long. Deletions cut 5 bases from V and 0 bases from J, with 10 bases between. Germline V gives CDR1 SGHNT, CDR2 YENEEA. The CDR3 here is CASSQTFTTNEKLFF. Here the CDR3 DNA reads TGTGCCAGCAGCCAGACATTCACAACTAATGAAAAACTGTTTTTT. Combining the CDR3 with reference TRBV11-3 and TRBJ1-4 gives the whole variable domain EAGVVQSPRYKIIEKKQPVAFWCNPISGHNTLYWYLQNLGQGPELLIRYENEEAVDDSQLPKDRFSAERLKGVDSTLKIQPAELGDSAVYLCASSQTFTTNEKLFFGSGTQLSVL.

The rearrangement links TRBV5-1 to TRBJ2-1; 9 nucleotides agree with TRBD2. Per germline, CDR1 SGHRS and CDR2 YFSETQ. This CDR3 comprises 15 residues. V gave up 4 bases and J gave up 5 bases; unmatched junction bases: 7. CDR3 in amino acids: CASSPPSGAHNEQFF. CDR3 DNA sequence: TGCGCCAGCAGCCCTCCTAGCGGGGCTCACAATGAGCAGTTCTTC.